These T cell receptor beta chains were read from a single sample in a study of blood T cell repertoires in COVID-19. Clones were sequenced by immunoSEQ multiplex PCR, and TCRdb holds only the in-frame ones, with some missing. The table includes some 300,000 clones, about 90% detected once. Sequenced input: PBMCs or T cells enriched from blood (not recorded which). The receptors originated from a woman aged 25 to 39 who had recovered from COVID-19. Each CDR3 is given without its conserved first and last residue. D genes are given only for firm matches. Not all rows give a size; the values are once, few, many and, for expanded clones, a class.

abundance: -
j_gene: TRBJ2-1
v_gene: TRBV2
d_gene: -
CDR3aa: ASSRQPPRGNEQF

abundance: -
j_gene: TRBJ1-1
v_gene: TRBV29-1
d_gene: -
CDR3aa: SVVRQLNTEAF

abundance: few
j_gene: TRBJ2-2
v_gene: TRBV11-2
d_gene: -
CDR3aa: ASSATTRGQRTGELF

abundance: -
j_gene: TRBJ2-3
v_gene: TRBV7-9
d_gene: -
CDR3aa: ASSLGAGVEDTQY

abundance: -
j_gene: TRBJ1-4
v_gene: TRBV9
d_gene: TRBD1
CDR3aa: ASSDGQGDEKLF

abundance: -
j_gene: TRBJ2-1
v_gene: TRBV6-5
d_gene: -
CDR3aa: ASSRTSPRYNEQF

abundance: once
j_gene: TRBJ1-4
v_gene: TRBV27
d_gene: TRBD1
CDR3aa: ASSSYSGTGSLRKLF

abundance: -
j_gene: TRBJ2-1
v_gene: TRBV28
d_gene: TRBD2
CDR3aa: ASSFRVREGTANEQF

abundance: -
j_gene: TRBJ1-6
v_gene: TRBV18
d_gene: -
CDR3aa: ASSPTPGDSPLH

abundance: -
j_gene: TRBJ2-5
v_gene: TRBV5-1
d_gene: TRBD1
CDR3aa: ASIGGTGWKETQY

abundance: -
j_gene: TRBJ2-5
v_gene: TRBV7-8
d_gene: TRBD2
CDR3aa: ASSLDSGGRATETQY

abundance: -
j_gene: TRBJ2-1
v_gene: TRBV4-3
d_gene: -
CDR3aa: ASSPFGQSDEQF

abundance: -
j_gene: TRBJ2-5
v_gene: TRBV28
d_gene: TRBD1
CDR3aa: ASITGVGETQY

abundance: -
j_gene: TRBJ2-7
v_gene: TRBV7-9
d_gene: -
CDR3aa: ASRRETSYEQY

abundance: once
j_gene: TRBJ2-2
v_gene: TRBV7-2
d_gene: TRBD1
CDR3aa: ASSQLPGQGTGELF

abundance: few
j_gene: TRBJ1-5
v_gene: TRBV24-1
d_gene: -
CDR3aa: ATSDSGGVGNQPQH

abundance: once
j_gene: TRBJ2-5
v_gene: TRBV27
d_gene: TRBD2
CDR3aa: ASRGGRETQY

abundance: -
j_gene: TRBJ1-5
v_gene: TRBV12-3/TRBV12-4
d_gene: -
CDR3aa: ASSLGSNQPQH

abundance: once
j_gene: TRBJ1-1
v_gene: TRBV18
d_gene: -
CDR3aa: ASSPLDTEAF

abundance: -
j_gene: TRBJ2-5
v_gene: TRBV7-9
d_gene: -
CDR3aa: ASRSGGAQETQY

abundance: -
j_gene: TRBJ2-7
v_gene: TRBV5-5
d_gene: TRBD2
CDR3aa: ASSLDPAGGRYEQY

abundance: -
j_gene: TRBJ1-1
v_gene: TRBV7-8
d_gene: -
CDR3aa: ASSLEGVGAF

abundance: -
j_gene: TRBJ1-2
v_gene: TRBV2
d_gene: TRBD1
CDR3aa: ASSPPGQGTRNYGYT

abundance: few
j_gene: TRBJ2-1
v_gene: TRBV20-1
d_gene: -
CDR3aa: SASTREPPNEQF

abundance: -
j_gene: TRBJ2-7
v_gene: TRBV7-2
d_gene: -
CDR3aa: ASIPTPGNYEQY

abundance: -
j_gene: TRBJ2-5
v_gene: TRBV15
d_gene: -
CDR3aa: ATRQRTEETQY

abundance: -
j_gene: TRBJ1-2
v_gene: TRBV12-3/TRBV12-4
d_gene: -
CDR3aa: ASRQDIYYT

abundance: -
j_gene: TRBJ2-1
v_gene: TRBV6-4
d_gene: -
CDR3aa: ASSDVGRSYNEQF

abundance: -
j_gene: TRBJ1-6
v_gene: TRBV19
d_gene: TRBD1
CDR3aa: ASSPLGQGDNSPLH

abundance: -
j_gene: TRBJ1-1
v_gene: TRBV28
d_gene: -
CDR3aa: ASTLEGE

abundance: once
j_gene: TRBJ2-7
v_gene: TRBV7-2
d_gene: TRBD2
CDR3aa: ASSGSNTAGVEQY

abundance: -
j_gene: TRBJ1-5
v_gene: TRBV9
d_gene: -
CDR3aa: ASSPTGGPNQPQH

abundance: -
j_gene: TRBJ1-2
v_gene: TRBV28
d_gene: -
CDR3aa: ASTLTTRRRDGYT

abundance: -
j_gene: TRBJ2-1
v_gene: TRBV5-4
d_gene: TRBD2
CDR3aa: ASSRGGASGTNEQF

abundance: -
j_gene: TRBJ2-1
v_gene: TRBV7-2
d_gene: -
CDR3aa: ASSSVSYNEQF

abundance: -
j_gene: TRBJ2-3
v_gene: TRBV5-8
d_gene: -
CDR3aa: ASSSRGGGTDTQY

abundance: -
j_gene: TRBJ1-5
v_gene: TRBV28
d_gene: TRBD1
CDR3aa: ASRPGGGQGVFRPQH

abundance: -
j_gene: TRBJ1-2
v_gene: TRBV28
d_gene: -
CDR3aa: ASTRVVSWGYT

abundance: -
j_gene: TRBJ1-1
v_gene: TRBV6-6
d_gene: TRBD1
CDR3aa: ASIRAGGFGNTEAF

abundance: -
j_gene: TRBJ2-7
v_gene: TRBV10-3
d_gene: -
CDR3aa: AISGAGTTLSQY

abundance: -
j_gene: TRBJ2-7
v_gene: TRBV7-9
d_gene: TRBD1
CDR3aa: ASRAGGAGYEQY

abundance: -
j_gene: TRBJ2-1
v_gene: TRBV5-6
d_gene: -
CDR3aa: ASNFGAYNEQF

abundance: -
j_gene: TRBJ2-1
v_gene: TRBV4-2
d_gene: TRBD1
CDR3aa: ASSQETGLNEQF

abundance: -
j_gene: TRBJ1-3
v_gene: TRBV12-5
d_gene: TRBD1
CDR3aa: ASGTTGTEWGNTIY

abundance: -
j_gene: TRBJ1-2
v_gene: TRBV5-8
d_gene: TRBD1
CDR3aa: ASSLDGTGVNYGYT

abundance: -
j_gene: TRBJ2-7
v_gene: TRBV11-2
d_gene: TRBD2
CDR3aa: ASSLDRRVAGEQY